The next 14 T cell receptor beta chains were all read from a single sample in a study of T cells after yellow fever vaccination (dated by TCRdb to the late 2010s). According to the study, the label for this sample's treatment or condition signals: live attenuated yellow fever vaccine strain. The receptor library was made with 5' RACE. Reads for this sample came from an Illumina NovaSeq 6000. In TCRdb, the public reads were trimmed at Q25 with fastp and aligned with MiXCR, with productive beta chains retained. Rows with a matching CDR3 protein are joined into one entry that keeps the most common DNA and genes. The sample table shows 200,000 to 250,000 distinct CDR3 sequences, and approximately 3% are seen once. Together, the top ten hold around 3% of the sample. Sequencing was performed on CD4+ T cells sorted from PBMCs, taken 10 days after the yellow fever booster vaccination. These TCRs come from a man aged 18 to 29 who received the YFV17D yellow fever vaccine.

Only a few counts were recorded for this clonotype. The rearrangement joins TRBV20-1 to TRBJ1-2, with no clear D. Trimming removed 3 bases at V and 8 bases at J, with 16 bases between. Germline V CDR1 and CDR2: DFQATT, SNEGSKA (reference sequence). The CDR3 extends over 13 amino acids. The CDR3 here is CSASDVLGWGYTF. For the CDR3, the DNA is TGCAGTGCTAGCGACGTATTAGGTTGGGGCTACACCTTC.

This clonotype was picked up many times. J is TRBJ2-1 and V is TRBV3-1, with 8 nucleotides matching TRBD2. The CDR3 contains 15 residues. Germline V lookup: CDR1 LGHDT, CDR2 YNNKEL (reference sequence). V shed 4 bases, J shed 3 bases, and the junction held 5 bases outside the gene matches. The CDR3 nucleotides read TGTGCCAGCAGCCCATGGCGGGGGGTCTACAATGAGCAGTTCTTC. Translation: CASSPWRGVYNEQFF.

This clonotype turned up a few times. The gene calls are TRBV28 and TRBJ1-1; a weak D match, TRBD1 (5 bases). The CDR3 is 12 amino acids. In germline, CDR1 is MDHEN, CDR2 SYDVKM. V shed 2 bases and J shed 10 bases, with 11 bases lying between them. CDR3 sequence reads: CASSLGALGAFF. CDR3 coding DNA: TGTGCCAGCAGTTTAGGGGCCCTGGGAGCTTTCTTT.

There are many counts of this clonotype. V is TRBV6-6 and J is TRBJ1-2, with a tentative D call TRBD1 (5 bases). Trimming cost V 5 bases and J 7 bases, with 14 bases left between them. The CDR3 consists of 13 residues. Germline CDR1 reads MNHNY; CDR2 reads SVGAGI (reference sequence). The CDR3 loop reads CASSTRGRAGYTF. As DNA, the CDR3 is TGTGCCAGCAGTACCCGAGGCAGGGCTGGCTACACCTTC.

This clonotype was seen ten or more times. This CDR3 is CASSFTGTGSGYTF. CDR3 sequence (DNA): TGTGCCAGCAGTTTCACCGGGACAGGGTCTGGCTACACCTTC. The rearrangement uses TRBV6-5 and TRBJ1-2; TRBD1 matches 9 bases. V shed 4 bases and J 7 bases; nucleotides not matched to a gene: 7. The CDR3 spans 14 residues. CDR1 is MNHEY and CDR2 is SVGAGI in the germline V gene.

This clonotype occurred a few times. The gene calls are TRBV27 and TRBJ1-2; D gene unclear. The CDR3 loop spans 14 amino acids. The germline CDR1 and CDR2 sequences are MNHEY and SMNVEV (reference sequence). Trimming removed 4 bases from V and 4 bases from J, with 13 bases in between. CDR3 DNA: TGTGCCAGCAGTTCTCAACGGGAGGTCTATGGCTACACCTTC. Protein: CASSSQREVYGYTF.

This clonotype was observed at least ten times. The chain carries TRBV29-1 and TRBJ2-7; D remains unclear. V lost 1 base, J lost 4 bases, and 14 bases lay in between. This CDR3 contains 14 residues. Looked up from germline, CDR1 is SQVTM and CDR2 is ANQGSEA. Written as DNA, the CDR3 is TGCAGCGTTGAAGTACAGCAGATCGGGTACGAGCAGTACTTC. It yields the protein CSVEVQQIGYEQYF.

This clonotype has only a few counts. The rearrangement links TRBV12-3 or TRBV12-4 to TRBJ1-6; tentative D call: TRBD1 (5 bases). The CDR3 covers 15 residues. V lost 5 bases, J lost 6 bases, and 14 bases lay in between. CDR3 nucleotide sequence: TGTGCCAGCAGTGGCGGGGGGGGGGTTAATTCACCCCTCCACTTT. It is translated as CASSGGGGVNSPLHF.

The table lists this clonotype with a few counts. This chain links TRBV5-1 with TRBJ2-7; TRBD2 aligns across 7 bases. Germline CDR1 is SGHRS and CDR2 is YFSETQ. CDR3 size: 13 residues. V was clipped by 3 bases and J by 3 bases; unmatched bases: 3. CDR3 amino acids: CASSWAGVYEQYF. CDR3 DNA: TGCGCCAGCAGCTGGGCGGGGGTCTACGAGCAGTACTTC.

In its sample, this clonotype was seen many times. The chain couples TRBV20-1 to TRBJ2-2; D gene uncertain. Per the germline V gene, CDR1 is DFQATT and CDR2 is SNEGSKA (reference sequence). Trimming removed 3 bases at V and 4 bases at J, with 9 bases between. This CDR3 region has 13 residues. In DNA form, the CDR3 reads TGCAGTGCTAGTTCGGACCGCACCGGGGAGCTGTTTTTT. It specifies CSASSDRTGELFF.

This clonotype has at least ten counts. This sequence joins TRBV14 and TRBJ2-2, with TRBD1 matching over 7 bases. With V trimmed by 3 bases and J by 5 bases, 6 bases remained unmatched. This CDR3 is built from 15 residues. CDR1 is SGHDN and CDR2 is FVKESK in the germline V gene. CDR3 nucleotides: TGTGCCAGCAGCCAGCGACAGGGTTGGACCGGGGAGCTGTTTTTT. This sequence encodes CASSQRQGWTGELFF.

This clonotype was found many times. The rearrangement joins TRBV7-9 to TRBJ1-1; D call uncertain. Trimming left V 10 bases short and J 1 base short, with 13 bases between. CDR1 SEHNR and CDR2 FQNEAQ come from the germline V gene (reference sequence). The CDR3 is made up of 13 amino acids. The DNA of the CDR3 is TGTGCCACCATTCCGCTTAGGAACACTGAAGCTTTCTTT. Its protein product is CATIPLRNTEAFF.

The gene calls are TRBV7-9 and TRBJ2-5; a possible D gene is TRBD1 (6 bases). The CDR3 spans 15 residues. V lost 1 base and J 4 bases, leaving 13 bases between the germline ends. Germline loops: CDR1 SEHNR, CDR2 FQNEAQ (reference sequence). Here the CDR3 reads CASSLGGQGRETQYF. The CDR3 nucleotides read TGTGCCAGCAGCTTAGGCGGTCAGGGGAGAGAGACCCAGTACTTC.

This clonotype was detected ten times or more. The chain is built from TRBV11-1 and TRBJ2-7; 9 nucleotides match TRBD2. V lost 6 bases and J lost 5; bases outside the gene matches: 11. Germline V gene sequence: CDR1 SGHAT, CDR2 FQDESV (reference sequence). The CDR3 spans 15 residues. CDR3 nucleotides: TGTGCCAGCAGTCCTCGGCGGGGGGGCCCGGACGAGCAGTACTTC. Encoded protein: CASSPRRGGPDEQYF.